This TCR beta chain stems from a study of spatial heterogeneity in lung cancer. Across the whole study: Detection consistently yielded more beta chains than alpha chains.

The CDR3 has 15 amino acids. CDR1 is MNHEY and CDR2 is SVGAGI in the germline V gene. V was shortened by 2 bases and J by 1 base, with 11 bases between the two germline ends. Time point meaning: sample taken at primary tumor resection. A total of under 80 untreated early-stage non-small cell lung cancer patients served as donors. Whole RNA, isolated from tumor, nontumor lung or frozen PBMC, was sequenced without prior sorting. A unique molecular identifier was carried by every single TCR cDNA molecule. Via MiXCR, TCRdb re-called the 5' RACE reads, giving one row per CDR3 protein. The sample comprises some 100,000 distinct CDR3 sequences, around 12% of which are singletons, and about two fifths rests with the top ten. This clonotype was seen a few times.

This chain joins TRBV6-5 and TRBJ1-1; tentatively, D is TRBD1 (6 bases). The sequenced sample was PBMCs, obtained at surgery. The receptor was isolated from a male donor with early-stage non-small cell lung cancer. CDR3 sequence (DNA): TGTGCCAGCAGTTACAGTGGACAGAGGAACACTGAAGCTTTCTTT. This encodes CASSYSGQRNTEAFF.